The rows below give T cell receptor beta chains drawn from one sample of a study of T cells expressing NK-cell markers. TCRdb reprocessed the 5' RACE reads and stores each CDR3 protein as one record, lacking DNA. This sample's clone table lists 500,000 to 600,000 distinct CDR3 sequences. Sequenced input: blood T cells: a sorted CD56 or NKG2C T cell subset, CD4+ or CD8+ T cells, or bulk PBMC T cells (not recorded which). These receptors came from a man aged 18-30 years in good health. The CDR3 runs from the conserved cysteine through the conserved F or W.

J: TRBJ2-2; V: TRBV25-1; CDR3: CASSEEPLANTGELFF
J: TRBJ2-7; V: TRBV7-8; CDR3: CASSPQIEQGATYEQYF
J: TRBJ2-1; V: TRBV12-3/TRBV12-4; CDR3: CASSLHSKGQVSFF
J: TRBJ2-3; V: TRBV20-1; CDR3: CSARVQEGLLKITDTQYF
J: TRBJ2-1; V: TRBV7-9; CDR3: CASSRVGNYNEQFF
J: TRBJ2-1; V: TRBV27; CDR3: CASGRGYNEQFF
J: TRBJ2-1; V: TRBV20-1; CDR3: CSARGELFGGEQFF
J: TRBJ2-1; V: TRBV10-2; CDR3: CASSEGESSYNEQFF
J: TRBJ2-5; V: TRBV5-1; CDR3: CASSLTSGFQGETQYF
J: TRBJ2-3; V: TRBV29-1; CDR3: CSVEDGRDGTQYF
J: TRBJ2-3; V: TRBV12-3/TRBV12-4; CDR3: CASGRGRTDTQYF
J: TRBJ2-7; V: TRBV20-1; CDR3: CSATMTQGFDRYEQYF
J: TRBJ2-3; V: TRBV7-9; CDR3: CASSSPLGATDTQYF
J: TRBJ2-2; V: TRBV2; CDR3: CASSARGPTGELFF
J: TRBJ2-5; V: TRBV27; CDR3: CASSAGTGRGETQYF
J: TRBJ2-3; V: TRBV4-3; CDR3: CASSQDSGSGASTDTQYF
J: TRBJ2-3; V: TRBV7-9; CDR3: CASTPFGLESTDTQYF
J: TRBJ2-5; V: TRBV3-1; CDR3: CASSFGTLDQETQYF
J: TRBJ2-1; V: TRBV27; CDR3: CASKRGHNEQFF
J: TRBJ1-3; V: TRBV29-1; CDR3: CSADLRGQGNTIYF
J: TRBJ2-3; V: TRBV19; CDR3: CASSILGQGGTDTQYF